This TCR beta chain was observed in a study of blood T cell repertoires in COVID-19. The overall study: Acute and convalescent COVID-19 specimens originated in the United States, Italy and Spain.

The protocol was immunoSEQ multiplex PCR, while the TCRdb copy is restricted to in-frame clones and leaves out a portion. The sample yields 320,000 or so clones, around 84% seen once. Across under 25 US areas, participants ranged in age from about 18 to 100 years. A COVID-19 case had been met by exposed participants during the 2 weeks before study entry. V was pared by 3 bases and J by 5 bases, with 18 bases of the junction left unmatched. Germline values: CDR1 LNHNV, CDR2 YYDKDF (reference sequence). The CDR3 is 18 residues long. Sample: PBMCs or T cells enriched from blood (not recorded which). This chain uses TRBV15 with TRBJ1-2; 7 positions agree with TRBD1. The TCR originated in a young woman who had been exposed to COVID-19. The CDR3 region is CATSSLGTAGFVYYGYTF. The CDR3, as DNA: TGTGCCACCAGCAGTCTGGGGACAGCTGGGTTTGTTTATTATGGCTACACCTTC.